The source of this T cell receptor (beta chain) is a study of cytomegalovirus exposure and HLA in healthy donors. This clone was counted a few times. Its antigen is undetermined. The PCR had 60 Vbeta and 13 Jbeta primers. The repertoire was sequenced with immunoSEQ multiplex PCR; TCRdb's copy has only in-frame clones and lacks some. This table holds 110,000 to 150,000 clones, about 72% found once. Study-level points and caveats: Later analysis demonstrated an association between a missense DCLRE1C variant and TCR beta V- and J-gene trimming. One later analysis reportedly identified an Asian-associated ancestry cluster that showed fewer N-insertions than the approximately 700-donor mean.

The V and J ends lost 4 bases and 4 bases, in that order; junction bases with no gene match: 9. Germline values: CDR1 SEHNR, CDR2 FQNEAQ (reference sequence). This CDR3 has 15 amino acids. This clonotype was sampled from a man in his sixties in good health and CMV-seronegative. Sequencing input: PBMCs. The J gene is TRBJ2-5, the V gene TRBV7-9; 7 bases map to TRBD1. Here the CDR3 reads CASSSGTATVETQYF. The CDR3 DNA sequence: TGTGCCAGCAGCTCCGGGACAGCTACCGTAGAGACCCAGTACTTC. The full variable domain, in which reference TRBV7-9 and TRBJ2-5 provide the parts outside the CDR3, is DTGVSQNPRHKITKRGQNVTFRCDPISEHNRLYWYRQTLGQGPEFLTYFQNEAQLEKSRLLSDRFSAERPKGSFSTLEIQRTEQGDSAMYLCASSSGTATVETQYFGPGTRLLVL.